One and the same sample provided the 8 T cell receptor beta chains below, sequenced in a study of early T cells in non-severe SARS-CoV-2 infection. TCRdb re-called the 5' RACE reads with MiXCR, one entry per CDR3 protein. The table shows 39,000 or so distinct CDR3 sequences, with 5.5% to 7% occurring only once. The sequencing used whole blood, collected at baseline. The receptor set was obtained from an adult who was a healthcare worker with PCR-confirmed SARS-CoV-2 infection or an uninfected control (not recorded which).

This clonotype was recorded at least ten times. V usage is TRBV24-1 and J usage is TRBJ2-1, with a weak D call TRBD2 (6 bases). The CDR3 runs 17 residues. Germline lookup yields CDR1 KGHDR and CDR2 SFDVKD. V lost 3 bases and J 12 bases, leaving 26 bases between the germline ends. CDR3 residues: CATSDPPLAGGPYGQFF. The DNA of the CDR3 is TGTGCCACCAGTGATCCGCCGCTAGCCGGGGGACCGTATGGGCAGTTCTTC.

This clonotype was seen repeatedly, ten times or more. The genes are TRBV11-2 and TRBJ2-5; D not resolved. Germline V gene lookup returns CDR1 SGHAT and CDR2 FQNNGV. The V end was cut by 5 bases, the J end by 2 bases, with 12 bases between. The CDR3 sequence is 14 residues long. The CDR3 sequence: CASSPPIRQETQYF. The CDR3 DNA sequence: TGTGCCAGCAGCCCACCCATCAGGCAAGAGACCCAGTACTTC.

This clonotype was counted ten times or more. This chain joins TRBV5-1 and TRBJ2-1; 13 nucleotides align to TRBD2. From germline, CDR1 is SGHRS and CDR2 YFSETQ. The CDR3 is 15 amino acids. V lost 0 bases to trimming and J lost 8 bases; unmatched junction nucleotides: 2. The CDR3 here is CASSLELAGGHEQFF. The CDR3 coding sequence is TGCGCCAGCAGCTTGGAACTAGCGGGGGGGCATGAGCAGTTCTTC.

Many counts were recorded for this clonotype. The rearrangement uses TRBV3-1 and TRBJ1-5; D remains ambiguous. Per the germline V gene, CDR1 is LGHDT and CDR2 is YNNKEL (reference sequence). The CDR3 totals 15 residues. V gave up 1 base and J gave up 3 bases, with 10 bases separating them. This chain's CDR3 is CASSQGSAPNQPQHF. The CDR3 bases are TGTGCCAGCAGCCAAGGGTCAGCTCCCAATCAGCCCCAGCATTTT.

This clonotype has ten or more counts. This sequence joins TRBV4-2 and TRBJ2-7, with D hard to call. CDR1 and CDR2 (germline): LGHNA, YNFKEQ. This CDR3 is 14 amino acids long. The V and J ends lost 1 base and 2 bases respectively, with 9 bases between them. CDR3 nucleotide sequence: TGTGCCAGCAGCCAAGCCGTAATCGCCTACGAGCAGTACTTC. Encoded protein: CASSQAVIAYEQYF.

This clonotype has a count of ten or more. V and J are TRBV18 and TRBJ1-4; D ambiguous. Germline V gives CDR1 KGHSH, CDR2 LQKENI. This CDR3 is built from 12 residues. The V end was cut by 3 bases, the J end by 8 bases, with 7 bases between. The CDR3 sequence is CASSPSSEKLFF. The CDR3 DNA reads as TGTGCCAGCTCACCTTCGTCCGAAAAACTGTTTTTT. Looking up the rest from reference TRBV18 and TRBJ1-4 gives the full variable domain: NAGVMQNPRHLVRRRGQEARLRCSPMKGHSHVYWYRQLPEEGLKFMVYLQKENIIDESGMPKERFSAEFPKEGPSILRIQQVVRGDSAAYFCASSPSSEKLFFGSGTQLSVL.

This clonotype was counted at least ten times. This rearrangement joins TRBV12-3 or TRBV12-4 to TRBJ2-2; 8 bases match TRBD2. V gave up 0 bases and J gave up 4 bases; unmatched junction bases: 10. The CDR3 is 18 residues long. CDR3 nucleotides: TGTGCCAGCAGTTTAGCGCCGTCACGGGAGGGCCCCACCGGGGAGCTGTTTTTT. This sequence encodes CASSLAPSREGPTGELFF.

At least ten counts were recorded for this clonotype. The J gene is TRBJ1-6, the V gene TRBV6-5; 9 positions agree with TRBD1. V shed 2 bases, J shed 8 bases, and the junction held 7 bases outside the gene matches. Germline-derived CDR1 and CDR2 are MNHEY and SVGAGI. The CDR3 loop spans 16 amino acids. The CDR3 is CASSYRGTGKDSPLHF. CDR3 bases: TGTGCCAGCAGTTACCGAGGGACAGGGAAAGATTCACCCCTCCACTTT.